One sample yielded the 3 T cell receptor beta chains listed below, sequenced in a study of early T cells in non-severe SARS-CoV-2 infection. TCRdb re-called the 5' RACE reads through MiXCR, storing one row per CDR3 protein. The data show roughly 31,000 distinct CDR3 sequences, 9.5% to 10% seen once. The sequencing sample was made of whole blood. Receptors originate from an adult who was a healthcare worker with PCR-confirmed SARS-CoV-2 infection or an uninfected control (not recorded which).

This clonotype was detected ten times or more. The chain joins TRBV7-3 to TRBJ2-2, with 8 bases that match TRBD1. This CDR3 spans 15 amino acids. CDR1 is SGHTA and CDR2 is FQGTGA in the germline V gene. J was trimmed by 5 bases and V by 4 bases; bases with no gene match: 6. CDR3: CASSSGQGLTGELFF. CDR3 nucleotide sequence: TGTGCCAGCAGCTCTGGACAGGGACTTACCGGGGAGCTGTTTTTT.

This clonotype was seen a few times. The chain uses TRBV29-1 and TRBJ2-1; either TRBD1 or TRBD2 may fit D (5 bases each). Per germline, CDR1 SQVTM and CDR2 ANQGSEA. The CDR3 is made up of 15 amino acids. V lost 2 bases and J lost 5, with 16 bases in between. The CDR3 sequence: CSVERSGRIDNEQFF. For the CDR3, the DNA is TGCAGCGTTGAAAGGTCGGGACGCATCGACAATGAGCAGTTCTTC.

This CDR3 reads CAWSEGGDTQYF. The CDR3, as DNA: TGTGCCTGGAGTGAAGGGGGCGATACGCAGTATTTT. V and J are TRBV30 and TRBJ2-3, with 7 bases identical to TRBD1. The V gene's germline CDR1 is GTSNPN and CDR2 SVGIG (reference sequence). V lost 1 base, J lost 6 bases, and 1 base stayed unmatched. The CDR3 runs 12 residues.